Each of the 27 T cell receptor beta chains below was sequenced from the same sample in a study of metastatic and nonmetastatic thyroid tumors. No treatment of any kind had been given to any patient before thyroid surgery. TCRdb reprocessed the PCR reads using MiXCR. The repertoire has approximately 37,000 clones, about a sixth of them found once; the top ten carry 3.8%. The sample comprised blood. The receptors were sampled from a female donor with papillary thyroid cancer or a benign thyroid nodule (not recorded which). Some clones in this sample may be carry-over from other donors' samples.

This clone was seen more than once but under ten times. The genes are TRBV6-1 and TRBJ1-2; possibly TRBD1 for D (5 bases). Germline CDR1 is MNHNS and CDR2 is SASEGT. V gave up 6 bases and J gave up 4 bases, with 15 bases separating them. This CDR3 spans 14 amino acids. As DNA, the CDR3 is TGTGCCAGCAGCTCTCAGGGTGGGGCCTATGGCTACACCTTC. Translating it yields CASSSQGGAYGYTF.

This clone was picked up many times. The V and J genes are TRBV11-1 and TRBJ1-2; D may be TRBD1 (6 bases). The V end lost 3 bases, the J end lost 0 bases, and 14 bases lay between the germline ends. Germline V gene data show CDR1 as SGHAT and CDR2 as FQDESV (reference sequence). The CDR3 extends over 16 amino acids. The DNA for the CDR3 is TGTGCCAGCAGCTTTTCCCCGGGGGCCGCTAACTATGGCTACACCTTC. It translates to CASSFSPGAANYGYTF.

A remark on this clone: Sequence at one end of the junction differs from germline and may be a read error. This chain uses TRBV7-8 with TRBJ2-6; TRBD1 might be the D (5 bases). The CDR3 extends over 15 amino acids. CDR1 and CDR2 from the germline V gene are SGHVS and FQNEAQ. In nucleotides, the CDR3 is TGTGTCAGCAGTAGACAGTATTCTGGGGCAAACGTCCTGACTTTC. Its translation is CVSSRQYSGANVLTF.

This clone was detected ten times or more. This chain uses TRBV4-1 with TRBJ1-1; D is undetermined. With 2 bases removed from V and 1 base from J, the gap between germline ends came to 11 bases. Germline loops: CDR1 MGHRA, CDR2 YSYEKL. The CDR3 loop spans 15 amino acids. CDR3 loop: CASSQLGSGNTEAFF. The CDR3 coding sequence is TGCGCCAGCAGCCAACTGGGCTCGGGGAACACTGAAGCTTTCTTT.

This chain connects TRBV5-4 to TRBJ2-4, with D unresolved. Germline V CDR1 and CDR2: SGHNT, YYREEE (reference sequence). The V gene lost 2 bases and the J gene lost 0 bases, with 6 bases spanning the gap. The CDR3 sequence is 14 residues long. This CDR3 reads CASSFAGAKNIQYF. Here the CDR3 DNA reads TGTGCCAGCAGCTTTGCCGGAGCCAAAAACATTCAGTACTTC.

This clone was counted ten times or more. The chain employs TRBV6-6 and TRBJ2-3, with TRBD2 as a possible D gene (7 bases). Germline V CDR1 and CDR2: MNHNY, SVGAGI (reference sequence). V was clipped by 2 bases and J by 4 bases, with 16 bases between them. The CDR3 is 16 residues long. The CDR3 DNA reads as TGTGCCAGCAGTTACGGGGGGGCCGGAAGATCAGATACGCAGTATTTT. As protein: CASSYGGAGRSDTQYF.

At least ten counts were recorded for this clone. Additional DNA sequences in this sample encode the identical CDR3. The chain uses TRBV7-6 and TRBJ2-1, with D perhaps TRBD1 or TRBD2 (5 bases each). This CDR3 has 16 amino acids. Trimming removed 4 bases at V and 3 bases at J, with 16 bases between. Germline assignment: CDR1 SGHVS and CDR2 FNYEAQ. The CDR3 nucleotides read TGTGCCAGCAGCTCCCCCGGGGCAGGCATCTACAATGAGCAGTTCTTC. Its translation: CASSSPGAGIYNEQFF.

The V gene is TRBV20-1, the J gene TRBJ2-1; D possibly uses TRBD1 or TRBD2 (5 bases each). The CDR3 loop spans 14 amino acids. Germline CDR1 reads DFQATT; CDR2 reads SNEGSKA (reference sequence). Trimming left V 6 bases short and J 10 bases short, with 22 bases between. Written as DNA, the CDR3 is TGCAGTGCCATAACGGGGTGGGGCCCGGGGGAGCAGTTCTTC. It codes for CSAITGWGPGEQFF.

The V call is TRBV6-1, the J call TRBJ1-5; D remains unclear. Germline V gene data show CDR1 as MNHNS and CDR2 as SASEGT. Trimming removed 6 bases from V and 0 bases from J, with 9 bases in between. CDR3 length equals 14 residues. Here the CDR3 DNA reads TGTGCCAGCAGCCGAGAGGCTAGCAATCAGCCCCAGCATTTT. It encodes CASSREASNQPQHF.

By share, this clone counts as medium-sized (0.01 to 0.1%). This rearrangement joins TRBV27 to TRBJ2-7; D remains unclear. Germline assignment: CDR1 MNHEY and CDR2 SMNVEV (reference sequence). CDR3 size: 13 residues. V was clipped by 2 bases and J by 2 bases, with 7 bases between them. The CDR3 nucleotides read TGTGCCAGCAGTTTAGGACGGACCTACGAGCAGTACTTC. It specifies CASSLGRTYEQYF.

This clone was seen at least ten times. This chain links TRBV11-1 with TRBJ1-1; D unclear. The CDR3 is 16 amino acids. Deletions cut 1 base from V and 4 bases from J, with 16 bases between. Germline loops: CDR1 SGHAT, CDR2 FQDESV (reference sequence). This chain's CDR3 is CASSLGQVFSGTEAFF. Here the CDR3 DNA reads TGTGCCAGCAGCTTAGGTCAGGTCTTTAGCGGCACTGAAGCTTTCTTT.

This clone was detected many times. The sample carries other DNA sequences with the same CDR3. J is TRBJ1-1 and V is TRBV5-6, with D possibly matching TRBD1 (5 bases). Trimming cost V 4 bases and J 7 bases, with 17 bases left between them. In germline, CDR1 is SGHDT, CDR2 YYEEEE. The CDR3 length is 14 residues. The CDR3 sequence is CASSDTGAGFEAFF. The CDR3 DNA reads as TGTGCCAGCAGCGATACCGGGGCCGGTTTTGAAGCTTTCTTT.

This clone was seen many times. This rearrangement joins TRBV20-1 to TRBJ2-7; TRBD1 matches 9 bases. V dropped 3 bases and J dropped 0; count of bases not matched to a gene: 3. The CDR3 spans 14 residues. CDR1 and CDR2 from the germline V gene are DFQATT and SNEGSKA (reference sequence). The CDR3 region has the DNA TGCAGTGCTAGGGGGACAGGGAGCTCCTACGAGCAGTACTTC. This gives the protein CSARGTGSSYEQYF.

This clone appeared many times. The V call is TRBV28, the J call TRBJ1-6; D remains ambiguous. The germline gives CDR1 MDHEN, CDR2 SYDVKM. The CDR3 contains 15 residues. Between the trimmed V and J ends, which lost 5 bases and 10 bases, there was a span of 18 bases. The CDR3 reads CASSKPSWGGSPLHF. The CDR3 DNA sequence: TGTGCCAGCAGTAAACCATCGTGGGGAGGCTCACCCCTCCACTTT.

At least ten counts were recorded for this clone. V gene TRBV12-3 or TRBV12-4 combines with J gene TRBJ1-2; D is perhaps TRBD1 (5 bases). Trimming left V 3 bases short and J 3 bases short, with 14 bases between. This CDR3 has 15 amino acids. For the CDR3, the DNA is TGTGCCAGCAGTTTGGGGGGGGGTAGGTACTATGGCTACACCTTC. Translated, it gives CASSLGGGRYYGYTF.

This clone appeared many times. The J gene is TRBJ1-2, the V gene TRBV28; D gene ambiguous. V was pared by 3 bases and J by 4 bases, with 9 bases between. This CDR3 spans 13 amino acids. CDR1 is MDHEN and CDR2 is SYDVKM in the germline V gene. DNA for the CDR3: TGTGCCAGCAGTTTGTCTGTGACCTATGGCTACACCTTC. Encoded protein: CASSLSVTYGYTF.

The V and J genes are TRBV27 and TRBJ2-2; D perhaps matches TRBD2 (6 bases). Germline V gene data show CDR1 as MNHEY and CDR2 as SMNVEV (reference sequence). V was shortened by 7 bases and J by 7 bases, with 10 bases between the two germline ends. The CDR3 is made up of 12 amino acids. The CDR3 protein is CASTMGGGELFF. CDR3 coding DNA: TGTGCCAGCACCATGGGGGGCGGGGAGCTGTTTTTT.

This clone was counted ten times or more. The chain joins TRBV2 to TRBJ2-7; D is possibly TRBD1 or TRBD2 (5 bases each). The V gene's germline CDR1 is SNHLY and CDR2 FYNNEI. Deletions cut 0 bases from V and 2 bases from J, with 23 bases between. The CDR3 length is 19 residues. CDR3 DNA sequence: TGTGCCAGCAGTGAAGCGCCCCCGGGGTTCGTACCGGGGCCCTACGAGCAGTACTTC. The encoded protein is CASSEAPPGFVPGPYEQYF.

This clone was seen many times. The gene calls are TRBV4-1 and TRBJ2-7, with D possibly TRBD1 on 6 matching bases. CDR1 MGHRA and CDR2 YSYEKL come from the germline V gene. CDR3 length: 16 residues. Trimming stripped 0 bases from V and 0 bases from J, with 12 bases between. This chain's CDR3 is CASSQEWTDSSYEQYF. The CDR3 nucleotides read TGCGCCAGCAGCCAAGAATGGACGGACAGCTCCTACGAGCAGTACTTC.

This clone was seen repeatedly, ten times or more. The CDR3 DNA reads as TGTGCCAGCTCACCACCGGGATCGGACAGGCTCTCGGGAAACACCATATATTTT. Translating it yields CASSPPGSDRLSGNTIYF. The V gene is TRBV18, the J gene TRBJ1-3; TRBD1 agrees at 7 bases. The CDR3 sequence is 18 residues long. V gave up 0 bases and J gave up 4 bases; unmatched junction bases: 12. Per germline, CDR1 KGHSH and CDR2 LQKENI.

This clone occurred many times. The rearrangement links TRBV12-3 or TRBV12-4 to TRBJ2-7; 8 bases match TRBD1. This CDR3 region has 13 residues. V lost 6 bases and J lost 4; bases outside the gene matches: 5. The CDR3 is CASRRQGPYEQYF. CDR3 in DNA: TGTGCCAGCAGAAGACAGGGGCCTTACGAGCAGTACTTC.

This clone was counted ten times or more. V usage is TRBV28 and J usage is TRBJ2-7; 13 bases line up with TRBD2. J gave up 4 bases and V 6 bases, and 12 bases lay outside the gene matches. Germline V gene lookup returns CDR1 MDHEN and CDR2 SYDVKM. The CDR3 consists of 17 residues. Written as DNA, the CDR3 is TGTGCCAGCAGCACCGGGGGACTAGCGGGAAAGGAGTACGAGCAGTACTTC. Residues: CASSTGGLAGKEYEQYF.

This clone has at least ten counts. The V call is TRBV12-3 or TRBV12-4, the J call TRBJ1-5; 8 bases are shared with TRBD1. The CDR3 runs to 14 residues. J was trimmed by 3 bases and V by 5 bases; bases with no gene match: 3. As DNA, the CDR3 is TGTGCCAGCAGTAAGGGACAGGTCAATCAGCCCCAGCATTTT. Translating it yields CASSKGQVNQPQHF.

This clone was detected ten times or more. The V call is TRBV6-6, the J call TRBJ2-7; 10 bases align to TRBD2. Per the germline V gene, CDR1 is MNHNY and CDR2 is SVGAGI (reference sequence). V dropped 3 bases and J dropped 4; count of bases not matched to a gene: 6. CDR3 length: 15 residues. CDR3: CASSYRASGGYEQYF. DNA of the CDR3: TGTGCCAGCAGTTATCGGGCTAGCGGGGGTTACGAGCAGTACTTC.

On this clone: This may stem from a read error, because a much larger clone lies one nucleotide away. This sequence joins TRBV9 and TRBJ1-2, with TRBD1 identical over 8 bases. CDR1 and CDR2 (germline): SGDLS, YYNGEE. This CDR3 comprises 15 residues. CDR3 loop: CASSVAVGQAPHYTF. CDR3 DNA: TGCGCCAGCAGCGTAGCTGTGGGACAGGCCCCTCACTACACCTTC. Supplemented by reference TRBV9 and TRBJ1-2, the full variable domain reads DSGVTQTPKHLITATGQRVTLRCSPRSGDLSVYWYQQSLDQGLQFLIQYYNGEERAKGNILERFSAQQFPDLHSELNLSSLELGDSALYFCASSVAVGQAPHYTFGSGTRLTVV.

As to this clone: One junction end disagrees with the germline gene, perhaps due to a read error. J is TRBJ1-5 and V is TRBV28, with D perhaps matching TRBD1 (6 bases). The CDR3 runs 13 residues. Germline V gives CDR1 MDHEN, CDR2 SYDVKM. The CDR3 is CASSIQGNQPQNF. The CDR3, as DNA: TGTGCCAGCAGTATACAGGGAAATCAGCCCCAGAATTTT.

This clone was detected only a few times. The chain carries TRBV6-1 and TRBJ1-1, with TRBD1 as a possible D gene (6 bases). Trimming removed 5 bases from V and 5 bases from J, with 12 bases in between. The V gene's germline CDR1 is MNHNS and CDR2 SASEGT. This CDR3 is 13 amino acids long. As DNA, the CDR3 is TGTGCCAGCAGTAGGGACATGTGGACTGAAGCTTTCTTT. Its translation is CASSRDMWTEAFF.